What follows is one T cell receptor beta chain and its context. The antigen it recognizes is unknown. No per-base quality is available; no much larger clone lies one base away. The data stem from a study of PD-L1 blockade in urothelial cancer (dated by TCRdb to 2015 to 2018). In the study overall: Every patient began therapy around 2014 and was given atezolizumab 1,200 mg intravenously every 3 weeks. About 85% of the roughly 30 patients were males with bladder-origin urothelial cancer, and about 60% of the roughly 29 reported a prior smoking history. Patients had an ECOG performance status of 0 or 1 and had received between 0 and 3 prior chemotherapy regimens. Blood samples were analyzed at 3 weeks after treatment start (second dose) and at 6 weeks after treatment start. Blood samples gave median yields of around 140,000 T cells and approximately 80,000 unique TCRs, along with a median clonality of around 0.08. An exploratory multi-omic analysis was conducted of the somatic, immune and clinical correlates of response to PD-L1 blockade with atezolizumab in urothelial cancer. Pretreatment tumor samples, along with matched peripheral blood collected serially before and after atezolizumab treatment, underwent TCR sequencing. Durable clinical benefit was defined as progression-free survival longer than 6 months, and TCR features were also tested against progression-free and overall survival. In the same patients who had TCR sequencing, pretreatment tumors also underwent whole exome sequencing and RNA sequencing. Fewer than ten patients reached durable clinical benefit, while fewer than 25 patients did not. Pretreatment blood TCR-seq was available for nearly 30 patients, at least one posttreatment blood collection was obtained for approximately 25 patients, and tumor TCR-seq was available for approximately 25 patients. Study-wide conclusions, independent of this receptor: Because the sample size was small (n ≈ 30) and many of the analyses were exploratory, the results are meant to be hypothesis-generating. Among patients with durable benefit, tumor-associated TCR clones showed greater expansion in peripheral blood 3 weeks after treatment started (n ≈ 23, p = 0.022). Improved progression-free and overall survival was associated with having pretreatment peripheral blood TCR clonality below the median.

Each PCR received spiked-in synthetic TCR analog templates so that absolute template abundance could be estimated from read counts. The immunoSEQ assay used bias-controlled V and J gene primers to amplify TCRbeta CDR3 regions from genomic DNA. Sequencing of rearranged TCRbeta segments was performed at approximately 20X coverage. On the study's bioinformatics: Sequencing errors were corrected by clustering and CDR3s were annotated against IMGT to assign V, D and J genes. Out-of-frame and stop-codon sequences were excluded, and only productive TCRbeta rearrangements were used in downstream analyses. Clonality was calculated as one minus the Shannon entropy normalized by the log of the number of unique productive sequences. Clones differing between time points or between blood and tumor were identified using Fisher's exact test with Benjamini-Hochberg correction, with an adjusted p below 0.01 applied as the threshold. TCRdb mirrors the immuneACCESS table, restricted to in-frame sequences. Some clones are absent from its copies; in checked studies, under half trace to an unresolved V gene, and the reason for the others is unknown. For V, J and clone size, that table is used; D and trimming come from the DNA. For this sample the table gives about 130,000 clones, of which about 81% were detected only once. About 2.9% of the sample is taken by the ten largest.

V has 3 bases trimmed and J has 9 bases trimmed; junction bases matching no gene number 13. CDR1 and CDR2 are read off the germline V gene as SGHTA and FQGTGA. The CDR3, cysteine through phenylalanine, is 16 amino acids long. Only CDR3 DNA remains: 48 bases, in frame from the first base. Reading the label with the study, this specimen's time point is: pretreatment peripheral blood. A cohort of approximately 31 patients with locally advanced or metastatic urothelial carcinoma, treated at Memorial Sloan Kettering on a trial protocol, was included. Peripheral blood mononuclear cells were collected pretreatment and during treatment, with between 1 and 8 total time points per patient. The Qiagen DNeasy Blood extraction kit was used to purify genomic DNA from total PBMCs and tumor samples. Collected pretreatment and during treatment, PBMCs were isolated and stored as previously described.

This clonotype was obtained from a man aged 50 or older with urothelial cancer. The chain joins TRBV7-3 to TRBJ2-1; 8 central nucleotides agree with TRBD2. The material was PBMCs, obtained around atezolizumab (anti-PD-L1) treatment. The CDR3 region: CASSFQPGLGLAEQFF. The DNA sequence is given as TGTGCCAGCAGCTTTCAACCGGGACTAGGGCTTGCTGAGCAGTTCTTC.